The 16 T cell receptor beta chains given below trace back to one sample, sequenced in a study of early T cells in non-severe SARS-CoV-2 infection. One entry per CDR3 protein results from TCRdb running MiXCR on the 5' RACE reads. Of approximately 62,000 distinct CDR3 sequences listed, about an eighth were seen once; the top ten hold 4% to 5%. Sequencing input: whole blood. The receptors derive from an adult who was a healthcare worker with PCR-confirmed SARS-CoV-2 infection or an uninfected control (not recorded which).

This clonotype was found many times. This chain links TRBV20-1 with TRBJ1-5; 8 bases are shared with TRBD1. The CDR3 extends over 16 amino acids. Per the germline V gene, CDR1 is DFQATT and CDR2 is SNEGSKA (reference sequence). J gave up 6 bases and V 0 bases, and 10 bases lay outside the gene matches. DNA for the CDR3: TGCAGTGCTAGAGACGCTGGACAGGGAAGGAGTCAGCCCCAGCATTTT. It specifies CSARDAGQGRSQPQHF.

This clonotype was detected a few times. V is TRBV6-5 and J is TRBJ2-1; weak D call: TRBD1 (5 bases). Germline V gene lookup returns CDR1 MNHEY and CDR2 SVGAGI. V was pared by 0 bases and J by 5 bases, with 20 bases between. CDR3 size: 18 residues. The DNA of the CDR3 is TGTGCCAGCAGTTACTCGGGGCCTAGAGCCTTGGGGCACAATGAGCAGTTCTTC. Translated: CASSYSGPRALGHNEQFF.

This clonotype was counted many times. The CDR3 loop is CAISELQGSGELFF. For the CDR3, the DNA is TGTGCCATCAGCGAATTACAGGGCTCCGGGGAGCTGTTTTTT. This chain uses TRBV10-3 with TRBJ2-2; maybe TRBD1 (6 bases). The length of the CDR3 is 14 residues. Looked up from germline, CDR1 is ENHRY and CDR2 is SYGVKD. V was shortened by 6 bases and J by 6 bases, with 14 bases between the two germline ends.

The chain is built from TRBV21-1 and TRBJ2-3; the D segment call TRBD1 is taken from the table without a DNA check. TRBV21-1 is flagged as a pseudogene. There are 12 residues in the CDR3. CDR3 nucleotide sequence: TGTGCCAGCAGCACGAAGGGGGATACGCAGTATTTT. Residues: CASSTKGDTQYF.

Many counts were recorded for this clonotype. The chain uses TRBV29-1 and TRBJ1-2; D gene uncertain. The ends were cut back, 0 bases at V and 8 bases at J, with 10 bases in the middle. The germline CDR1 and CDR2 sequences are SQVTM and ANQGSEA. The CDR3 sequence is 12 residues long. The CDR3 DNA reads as TGCAGCGTTGAAGATGGGCCGAAAGGCTACACCTTC. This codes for CSVEDGPKGYTF.

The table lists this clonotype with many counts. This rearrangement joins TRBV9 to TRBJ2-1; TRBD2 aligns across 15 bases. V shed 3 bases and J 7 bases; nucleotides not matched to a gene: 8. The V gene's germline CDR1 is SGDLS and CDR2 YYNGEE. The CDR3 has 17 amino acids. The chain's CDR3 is CASSGTSGGAAGNEQFF. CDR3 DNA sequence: TGTGCCAGCAGCGGGACTAGCGGGGGGGCCGCCGGGAATGAGCAGTTCTTC.

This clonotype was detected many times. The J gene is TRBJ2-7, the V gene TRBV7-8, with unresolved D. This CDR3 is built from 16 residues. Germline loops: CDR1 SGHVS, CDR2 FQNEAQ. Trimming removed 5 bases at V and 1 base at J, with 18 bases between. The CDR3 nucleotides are TGTGCCAGCAGCCCTCCTCGGCGGTACGAATCCTACGAGCAGTACTTC. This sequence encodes CASSPPRRYESYEQYF.

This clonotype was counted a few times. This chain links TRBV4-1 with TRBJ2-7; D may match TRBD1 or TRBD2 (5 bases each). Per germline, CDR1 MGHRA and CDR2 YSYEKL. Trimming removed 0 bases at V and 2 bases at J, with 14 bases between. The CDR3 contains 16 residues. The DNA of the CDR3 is TGCGCCAGCAGCCAAGATATTGGGGACGGCGCCTACGAGCAGTACTTC. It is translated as CASSQDIGDGAYEQYF.

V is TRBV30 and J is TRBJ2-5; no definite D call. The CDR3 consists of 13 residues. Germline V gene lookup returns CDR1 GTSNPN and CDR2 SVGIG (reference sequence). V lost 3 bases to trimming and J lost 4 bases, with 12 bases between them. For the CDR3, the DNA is TGTGCCTGGAGCGGATCAGACGGAGAGACCCAGTACTTC. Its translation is CAWSGSDGETQYF.

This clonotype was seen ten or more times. The CDR3 reads CSAGQGGTEAFF. CDR3 sequence (DNA): TGCAGCGCCGGACAGGGAGGGACTGAAGCTTTCTTT. V gene TRBV29-1 combines with J gene TRBJ1-1; 8 bases agree with TRBD1. CDR3 length: 12 residues. Germline lookup yields CDR1 SQVTM and CDR2 ANQGSEA. V shed 7 bases and J 5 bases; nucleotides not matched to a gene: 6. Variable domain in full (rest from reference TRBV29-1 and TRBJ1-1): SAVISQKPSRDICQRGTSLTIQCQVDSQVTMMFWYRQQPGQSLTLIATANQGSEATYESGFVIDKFPISRPNLTFSTLTVSNMSPEDSSIYLCSAGQGGTEAFFGQGTRLTVV.

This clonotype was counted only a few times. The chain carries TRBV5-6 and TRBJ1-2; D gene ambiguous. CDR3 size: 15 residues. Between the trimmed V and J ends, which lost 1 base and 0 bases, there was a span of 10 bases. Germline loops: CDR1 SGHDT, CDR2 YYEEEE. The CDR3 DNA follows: TGTGCCAGCAGCTTGTCACCGCTATCTAACTATGGCTACACCTTC. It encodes CASSLSPLSNYGYTF.

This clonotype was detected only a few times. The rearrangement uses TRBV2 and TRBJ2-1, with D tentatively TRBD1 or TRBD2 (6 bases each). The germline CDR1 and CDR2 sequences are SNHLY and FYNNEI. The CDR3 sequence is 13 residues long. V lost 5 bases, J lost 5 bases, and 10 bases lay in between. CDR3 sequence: CASSWRGDNEQFF. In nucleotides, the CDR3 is TGTGCCAGCAGTTGGAGGGGGGACAATGAGCAGTTCTTC.

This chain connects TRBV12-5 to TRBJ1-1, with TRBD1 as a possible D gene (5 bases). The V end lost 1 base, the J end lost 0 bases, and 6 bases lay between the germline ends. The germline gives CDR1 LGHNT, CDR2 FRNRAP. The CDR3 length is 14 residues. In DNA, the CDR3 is TGTGCTAGTGGTTTGGGACAGCTGAACACTGAAGCTTTCTTT. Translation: CASGLGQLNTEAFF.

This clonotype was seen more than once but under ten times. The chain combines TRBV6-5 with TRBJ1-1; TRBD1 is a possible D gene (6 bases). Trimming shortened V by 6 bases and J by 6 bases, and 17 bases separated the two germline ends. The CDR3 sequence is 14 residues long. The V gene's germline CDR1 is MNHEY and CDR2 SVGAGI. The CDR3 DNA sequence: TGTGCCAGCAGCCGACTACACAGGGCCGCTGAAGCTTTCTTT. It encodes CASSRLHRAAEAFF.

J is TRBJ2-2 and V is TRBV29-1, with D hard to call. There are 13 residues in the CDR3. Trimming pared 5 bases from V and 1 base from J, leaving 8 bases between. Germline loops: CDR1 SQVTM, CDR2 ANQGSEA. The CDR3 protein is CSVPTENTGELFF. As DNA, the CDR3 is TGCAGCGTTCCCACCGAGAACACCGGGGAGCTGTTTTTT.

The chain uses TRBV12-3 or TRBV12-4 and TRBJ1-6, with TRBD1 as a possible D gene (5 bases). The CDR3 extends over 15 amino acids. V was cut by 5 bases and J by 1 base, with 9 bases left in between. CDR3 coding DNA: TGTGCCAGCAGTCCAGGACAATCCTATAATTCACCCCTCCACTTT. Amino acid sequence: CASSPGQSYNSPLHF.